The 18 T cell receptor beta chains presented below share a single source sample, sequenced in a study of T cell changes during pregnancy in multiple sclerosis. Generated by immunoSEQ multiplex PCR, the TCRdb table keeps only in-frame clones and is missing some. The sample holds 40,000 to 45,000 clones, 89% seen once. This specimen was CD4+ T cells from peripheral blood mononuclear cells, taken in the first trimester of pregnancy. The receptors were sampled from a female donor with multiple sclerosis, enrolled in a pregnancy study.

The chain is built from TRBV27 and TRBJ2-1; 8 nucleotides match TRBD2. Trimming at V came to 5 bases and at J to 5 bases, leaving 11 bases not matched to a gene. This CDR3 region has 16 residues. The germline gives CDR1 MNHEY, CDR2 SMNVEV (reference sequence). The DNA of the CDR3 is TGTGCCAGCAGTCGCTTTCATACGGGAGGGAACAATGAGCAGTTCTTC. Amino acid sequence: CASSRFHTGGNNEQFF.

The J gene is TRBJ2-3, the V gene TRBV5-4; weak D call: TRBD1 (6 bases). Germline CDR1 SGHNT, CDR2 YYREEE (reference sequence). This CDR3 region has 14 residues. V was shortened by 3 bases and J by 6 bases, with 14 bases between the two germline ends. CDR3 coding DNA: TGTGCCAGCAGCTACCTACAGGGTTTGGATACGCAGTATTTT. Translation gives CASSYLQGLDTQYF. The full variable domain, its missing parts supplied by reference TRBV5-4 and TRBJ2-3, is ETGVTQSPTHLIKTRGQQVTLRCSSQSGHNTVSWYQQALGQGPQFIFQYYREEENGRGNFPPRFSGLQFPNYSSELNVNALELDDSALYLCASSYLQGLDTQYFGPGTRLTVL.

J is TRBJ1-2 and V is TRBV6-6; D may be TRBD1 (5 bases). Germline values: CDR1 MNHNY, CDR2 SVGAGI (reference sequence). The CDR3 spans 14 residues. Trimming shortened V by 0 bases and J by 4 bases, and 9 bases separated the two germline ends. CDR3 sequence (DNA): TGTGCCAGCAGTTACTCACGCAGGGCCTATGGCTACACCTTC. Translated, it gives CASSYSRRAYGYTF.

The chain joins TRBV5-1 to TRBJ1-1; 8 bases agree with TRBD1. Germline values: CDR1 SGHRS, CDR2 YFSETQ. J gave up 4 bases and V 6 bases, and 5 bases lay outside the gene matches. This CDR3 is 13 amino acids long. The CDR3 region is CASTLTGVTEAFF. CDR3 in DNA: TGCGCCAGCACCCTGACAGGGGTCACTGAAGCTTTCTTT.

The chain couples TRBV19 to TRBJ2-4; 14 nucleotides align to TRBD2. Trimming cost V 9 bases and J 2 bases; bases outside gene matches: 6. The germline gives CDR1 LNHDA, CDR2 SQIVND (reference sequence). The CDR3 contains 16 residues. CDR3 in DNA: TGTGCCAGAGGGACTAGCGGGAGCTCAACCAAAAACATTCAGTACTTC. Translation gives CARGTSGSSTKNIQYF.

The rearrangement uses TRBV2 and TRBJ1-4, with D perhaps TRBD1 (6 bases). CDR3 length: 14 amino acids. Germline assignment: CDR1 SNHLY and CDR2 FYNNEI. Between the trimmed V and J ends, which lost 8 bases and 5 bases, there was a span of 15 bases. The CDR3 protein is CASQKGEGNEKLFF. DNA of the CDR3: TGTGCCAGCCAGAAGGGGGAGGGGAATGAAAAACTGTTTTTT.

The chain combines TRBV19 with TRBJ1-5; the D gene is possibly TRBD1 (6 bases). Between the trimmed V and J ends, which lost 5 bases and 6 bases, there was a span of 14 bases. From germline, CDR1 is LNHDA and CDR2 SQIVND (reference sequence). This CDR3 has 14 amino acids. For the CDR3, the DNA is TGTGCCAGTAGTTGGACAGACAGGTTTCAGCCCCAGCATTTT. It yields the protein CASSWTDRFQPQHF.

The chain couples TRBV6-5 to TRBJ1-1; no definite D call. This CDR3 comprises 15 residues. V lost 0 bases and J 0 bases, leaving 8 bases between the germline ends. CDR1 is MNHEY, CDR2 SVGAGI, per germline. CDR3 residues: CASSYSSSMNTEAFF. CDR3 in DNA: TGTGCCAGCAGTTACTCGAGTTCTATGAACACTGAAGCTTTCTTT.

The V and J genes are TRBV19 and TRBJ2-3; D is uncertain. The CDR3 is 14 residues long. CDR1 is LNHDA and CDR2 is SQIVND in the germline V gene (reference sequence). Trimming stripped 3 bases from V and 2 bases from J, with 9 bases between. Here the CDR3 DNA reads TGTGCCAGTAGTATCGGAGACGACACAGATACGCAGTATTTT. Protein product: CASSIGDDTDTQYF.

The chain carries TRBV5-4 and TRBJ2-7; 8 bases align to TRBD2. The trim removed 1 base at V and 4 bases at J, leaving 7 bases unmatched. The germline V gene has CDR1 SGHNT and CDR2 YYREEE (reference sequence). The CDR3 spans 15 residues. The CDR3 region is CASSLRGAGEYEQYF. The CDR3 DNA follows: TGTGCCAGCAGCTTGAGGGGAGCGGGAGAGTACGAGCAGTACTTC. The full variable domain, rest sourced from reference TRBV5-4 and TRBJ2-7, is ETGVTQSPTHLIKTRGQQVTLRCSSQSGHNTVSWYQQALGQGPQFIFQYYREEENGRGNFPPRFSGLQFPNYSSELNVNALELDDSALYLCASSLRGAGEYEQYFGPGTRLTVT.

The rearrangement links TRBV14 to TRBJ2-7; perhaps TRBD2 as D (5 bases). Germline values: CDR1 SGHDN, CDR2 FVKESK. Trimming shortened V by 4 bases and J by 0 bases, and 7 bases separated the two germline ends. CDR3 length: 13 residues. The CDR3 bases are TGTGCCAGCAGCCTCGGGAACTCCTACGAGCAGTACTTC. As protein: CASSLGNSYEQYF.

This sequence joins TRBV6-1 and TRBJ2-7; D is perhaps TRBD2 (7 bases). The CDR3 sequence is 14 residues long. CDR1 and CDR2 from the germline V gene are MNHNS and SASEGT. The ends were cut back, 6 bases at V and 3 bases at J, with 15 bases in the middle. The CDR3 nucleotides are TGTGCCAGCAGAAACAGGGAGGGGAACTACGAGCAGTACTTC. Its translation: CASRNREGNYEQYF.

The J gene is TRBJ2-2, the V gene TRBV14; the match to TRBD2 covers 9 bases. The CDR3 is 17 residues long. Germline loops: CDR1 SGHDN, CDR2 FVKESK. V shed 0 bases and J 1 base; nucleotides not matched to a gene: 3. This CDR3 reads CASSQEGREGNTGELFF. CDR3 coding DNA: TGTGCCAGCAGCCAAGAGGGGCGGGAGGGGAACACCGGGGAGCTGTTTTTT.

V usage is TRBV25-1 and J usage is TRBJ2-7; weak D call: TRBD2 (5 bases). V shed 1 base and J shed 6 bases, with 7 bases lying between them. Germline V CDR1 and CDR2: MGHDK, SYGVNS. The CDR3 extends over 12 amino acids. CDR3 DNA: TGTGCCAGCAGTGAATCCCGGGGCGAGCAGTACTTC. Protein: CASSESRGEQYF.

The rearrangement uses TRBV4-2 and TRBJ2-2; 12 bases line up with TRBD2. The CDR3 length is 16 residues. Germline-derived CDR1 and CDR2 are LGHNA and YNFKEQ. V shed 2 bases, J shed 3 bases, and the junction held 1 base outside the gene matches. This CDR3 reads CASSQRLAGDTGELFF. The CDR3 bases are TGTGCCAGCAGCCAAAGACTAGCGGGGGACACCGGGGAGCTGTTTTTT.

This chain links TRBV7-9 with TRBJ1-1; D might be TRBD1 (6 bases). CDR1 is SEHNR and CDR2 is FQNEAQ in the germline V gene (reference sequence). The CDR3 has 13 amino acids. With 5 bases removed from V and 5 bases from J, the gap between germline ends came to 12 bases. The CDR3 DNA sequence: TGTGCCAGCAGCCGAACCGGACAGACTGAAGCTTTCTTT. It codes for CASSRTGQTEAFF.

CDR3 in amino acids: CASRLGGYEQYF. CDR3 DNA: TGTGCCAGCAGGTTGGGGGGTTACGAGCAGTACTTC. The rearrangement uses TRBV7-2 and TRBJ2-7, with D possibly TRBD2 on 6 matching bases. The CDR3 is 12 residues long. The V gene lost 6 bases and the J gene lost 4 bases, with 10 bases spanning the gap. From germline, CDR1 is SGHTA and CDR2 FQGNSA.

The chain joins TRBV18 to TRBJ2-1; 11 nucleotides match TRBD1. Germline V lookup: CDR1 KGHSH, CDR2 LQKENI. With 2 bases clipped from V and 8 bases from J, the junction kept 8 bases outside the gene matches. This CDR3 is 16 amino acids long. In DNA form, the CDR3 reads TGTGCCAGCTCACCATTTGGACAGGGGGCTATGGATGAGCAGTTCTTC. Amino acid sequence: CASSPFGQGAMDEQFF.